The text below deals with one T cell receptor (beta chain). Antigen unknown. Sequencing libraries for TCR beta were prepared with iRepertoire HTBI primers and Arm-PCR of CDR3 regions. A single record per CDR3 protein comes from TCRdb applying MiXCR to the multiplex PCR reads. This sample carries about 340,000 distinct CDR3 sequences, 15% to 20% of them seen once, and the ten largest clones take 25% to 30%. V shed 0 bases, J shed 4 bases, and the junction held 2 bases outside the gene matches. CDR3 size: 16 residues. The germline gives CDR1 MNHEY, CDR2 SVGEGT. Time point given: persistent/refractory GD, antithyroid drugs over 5 years with positive TRAb. PBMC RNA served as the TCR library source. This sample is drawn from a study of regulatory T cells in long-lasting Graves disease. Study-level points and caveats: Possibly, accuracy suffered from the small sample size.

This clonotype originated in a female donor with Graves disease. The V gene is TRBV6-2 or TRBV6-3, the J gene TRBJ2-1, with 11 bases fitting TRBD2. This material consisted of peripheral blood mononuclear cells (PBMCs), taken when the disease was refractory, from a patient treated with antithyroid drugs. Here the CDR3 DNA reads TGTGCCAGCAGTTACTCCGGGACTAGCGGATACAATGAGCAGTTCTTC. Its protein product is CASSYSGTSGYNEQFF.